Listed below are T cell receptor beta chains from one sample, sequenced in a study of CD8+ T cells in alopecia areata. The method was immunoSEQ multiplex PCR; TCRdb's version includes in-frame clones alone and lacks a portion of them. The sample includes fewer than 150,000 clones, approximately 59% of them seen just once. Here the sequenced sample was CD8+ T cells sorted from blood, taken at week 4, from a patient treated with tofacitinib. All receptors derive from a human donor with alopecia areata. Both conserved end residues are part of each CDR3. The D gene is left open where the match is weak. A row's size may be missing; if present it is once, few, many or a size class.

V gene	D gene	clone size	J gene	CDR3 DNA	CDR3 protein
TRBV29-1	NA	few	TRBJ1-2	TGCAGCGTTGTTGGAGAGCATGGCTACACCTTC	CSVVGEHGYTF
TRBV4-3	NA	NA	TRBJ2-2	TGCGCCAGCAGCCAAGAACAAAACACCGGGGAGCTGTTTTTT	CASSQEQNTGELFF
TRBV30	NA	few	TRBJ2-6	TGTGCCTGGAGCGACCTCGCAGGGAAGGACGTCCTGACTTTC	CAWSDLAGKDVLTF
TRBV29-1	NA	few	TRBJ1-1	TGCAGCGTCGCCGACACTGAAGCTTTCTTT	CSVADTEAFF
TRBV4-3	NA	NA	TRBJ2-6	TGCGCCAGCAGCCAAGTGGACACAAACTCTGGGGCCAACGTCCTGACTTTC	CASSQVDTNSGANVLTF
TRBV29-1	NA	few	TRBJ2-7	TGCAGCGTTGCGGTTGCGGGTTACGAGCAGTACTTC	CSVAVAGYEQYF
TRBV19	NA	NA	TRBJ1-6	TGTGCCAGTAGTATCCCTAGTTGGAATTCACCCCTCCACTTT	CASSIPSWNSPLHF
TRBV7-9	TRBD1	NA	TRBJ2-7	TGTGCCAGCAGCTTTGTTTCAGGGGGCTTTTACGAGCAGTACTTC	CASSFVSGGFYEQYF
TRBV27	NA	NA	TRBJ1-2	TGTGCCAGCAGCCAAACAGGGTTGGCTGGCTACACCTTC	CASSQTGLAGYTF
TRBV13	NA	few	TRBJ2-5	TGTGCCAGCACCACCAAATCGGGGCCATGGGAGACCCAGTACTTC	CASTTKSGPWETQYF
TRBV7-3	NA	NA	TRBJ2-3	TGTGCCAGCAGCTTATCCCTAATCCGCACAGATACGCAGTATTTT	CASSLSLIRTDTQYF
TRBV30	NA	NA	TRBJ1-1	TGTGCCTGGAGCGGCGCGGGCACTGAAGCTTTCTTT	CAWSGAGTEAFF
TRBV11-2	TRBD1	NA	TRBJ2-7	TGTGCCAGCAGCAGCCTCCGGGACAGGGCATCCTACGAGCAGTACTTC	CASSSLRDRASYEQYF
TRBV6-5	NA	once	TRBJ2-2	TGTGCCAGCAGTGTAGGGGCGGTGGGGGAGCTGTTTTTT	CASSVGAVGELFF
TRBV30	NA	once	TRBJ1-2	TGTGCCTGGAGTGGGGGCAGTCCAGGCTACACCTTC	CAWSGGSPGYTF
TRBV30	NA	NA	TRBJ2-2	TGTGCCTGGACGCCAGGGGACACCGGGGAGCTGTTTTTT	CAWTPGDTGELFF
TRBV29-1	NA	NA	TRBJ2-7	TGCAGCGTTGTAGGCCGGAGCTCCTACGAGCAGTACTTC	CSVVGRSSYEQYF
TRBV27	NA	few	TRBJ2-5	TGTGCCAGCAGTCCGCCCCAGGGGGGGACCCGGGGGACCCAGTACTTC	CASSPPQGGTRGTQYF
TRBV7-9	NA	NA	TRBJ2-1	TGTGCCAGCAGCTTAGAACCTGAGCAGTTCTTC	CASSLEPEQFF
TRBV7-6	NA	once	TRBJ2-7	TGTGCCAGCAGCTTAGGTAGGGCGAGCGGGTACTACGAGCAGTACTTC	CASSLGRASGYYEQYF
TRBV6-5	TRBD1	few	TRBJ1-1	TGTGCCAGCAACGAACAGGGGGGCACTGAAGCTTTCTTT	CASNEQGGTEAFF
TRBV29-1	TRBD1	few	TRBJ2-7	TGCAGCGTTGAGTGGGACAGGGTCTCCTACGAGCAGTACTTC	CSVEWDRVSYEQYF
TRBV19	NA	NA	TRBJ2-3	TGTGCCAGTAACGAGGGTACAGATACGCAGTATTTT	CASNEGTDTQYF